The 15 T cell receptor beta chains presented below share a single source sample, sequenced in a study of radiation and T cells in renal cell carcinoma. The assay was immunoSEQ multiplex PCR, and TCRdb's table has in-frame clones only and misses some. The sample includes some 150,000 clones, 80% to 90% of them seen just once. Sample time point: blood 4 weeks post-SBRT, at nephrectomy. Stated treatment: 15 Gy SBRT to primary tumor, nephrectomy 4 weeks later. The sequences come from blood, collected from a patient whose treatment included radiotherapy and nephrectomy. The receptor set was obtained from a woman aged 50 to 65 with renal cell carcinoma.

The chain employs TRBV28 and TRBJ1-2; no definite D call. The germline V and J ends were trimmed by 6 bases and 3 bases, with 14 bases remaining between them. CDR3 length: 14 amino acids. Germline assignment: CDR1 MDHEN and CDR2 SYDVKM. CDR3 sequence (DNA): TGTGCCAGCAGCCGAGGGTGGAGTGACTATGGCTACACCTTC. It specifies CASSRGWSDYGYTF.

V is TRBV4-3 and J is TRBJ1-6; tentatively, D is TRBD1 (6 bases). The CDR3 covers 15 residues. The V end was cut by 7 bases, the J end by 1 base, with 11 bases between. CDR1 and CDR2 (germline): LGHNA, YSLEER. The CDR3 coding sequence is TGCGCCAGCAATCAAGGGGGATCCTATAATTCACCCCTCCACTTT. This codes for CASNQGGSYNSPLHF.

This clone came up a few times. This chain uses TRBV18 with TRBJ2-7; D is ambiguous. The CDR3 extends over 14 amino acids. The V gene's germline CDR1 is KGHSH and CDR2 LQKENI. The germline V and J ends were trimmed by 3 bases and 5 bases, with 14 bases remaining between them. The CDR3 is CASSPAAGRDEQYF. For the CDR3, the DNA is TGTGCCAGCTCACCGGCCGCTGGAAGGGACGAGCAGTACTTC.

The CDR3 loop is CASSLYYPYEQYF. In DNA, the CDR3 is TGTGCCAGCAGCTTGTATTATCCTTACGAGCAGTACTTC. This chain uses TRBV11-2 with TRBJ2-7; D unresolved. This CDR3 contains 13 residues. Germline CDR1 is SGHAT and CDR2 is FQNNGV. Trimming stripped 3 bases from V and 4 bases from J, with 10 bases between. The full variable domain, rest sourced from reference TRBV11-2 and TRBJ2-7, is EAGVAQSPRYKIIEKRQSVAFWCNPISGHATLYWYQQILGQGPKLLIQFQNNGVVDDSQLPKDRFSAERLKGVDSTLKIQPAKLEDSAVYLCASSLYYPYEQYFGPGTRLTVT.

The chain combines TRBV7-2 with TRBJ2-7, with 9 bases fitting TRBD2. This CDR3 region has 16 residues. Germline CDR1 is SGHTA and CDR2 is FQGNSA. Trimming at V came to 3 bases and at J to 3 bases, leaving 9 bases not matched to a gene. The CDR3 region is CASSFTQTSGSYEQYF. In DNA form, the CDR3 reads TGTGCCAGCAGCTTCACCCAGACTAGCGGCAGCTACGAGCAGTACTTC.

The chain combines TRBV21-1 with TRBJ1-1. TRBV21-1 is a pseudogene segment. This CDR3 is 13 amino acids long. This CDR3 is CASSFRPENEAFF. The CDR3 coding sequence is TGTGCCAGCAGCTTCCGCCCAGAGAATGAAGCTTTCTTT.

The rearrangement uses TRBV27 and TRBJ2-1; TRBD2 is a possible D gene (5 bases). The germline V gene has CDR1 MNHEY and CDR2 SMNVEV (reference sequence). Trimming removed 7 bases from V and 9 bases from J, with 13 bases in between. This CDR3 has 12 amino acids. CDR3 in amino acids: CASTGVGAEQFF. DNA of the CDR3: TGTGCCAGCACCGGAGTGGGAGCTGAGCAGTTCTTC.

The chain uses TRBV5-4 and TRBJ2-5, with 14 bases that match TRBD2. Germline V gene lookup returns CDR1 SGHNT and CDR2 YYREEE (reference sequence). J gave up 4 bases and V 3 bases, and 8 bases lay outside the gene matches. The CDR3 contains 17 residues. The DNA of the CDR3 is TGTGCCAGCAGCTGGCTGGGACTAGCGGGAGTAAGAGAGACCCAGTACTTC. It encodes CASSWLGLAGVRETQYF.

The gene calls are TRBV5-6 and TRBJ2-1, with no clear D. Germline V gene data show CDR1 as SGHDT and CDR2 as YYEEEE. CDR3 length: 16 residues. V was trimmed by 0 bases and J by 9 bases, leaving 19 bases between them. The CDR3 here is CASSLATMGSIGEQFF. The CDR3 nucleotides read TGTGCCAGCAGCTTGGCGACGATGGGTAGTATAGGTGAGCAGTTCTTC.

The chain carries TRBV7-9 and TRBJ2-5, with 7 bases fitting TRBD2. V lost 2 bases to trimming and J lost 5 bases; unmatched junction nucleotides: 5. CDR1 is SEHNR, CDR2 FQNEAQ, per germline (reference sequence). CDR3 length equals 14 residues. In DNA, the CDR3 is TGTGCCAGCAGCTTATCGGGGGGTTTGGAGACCCAGTACTTC. This translates into CASSLSGGLETQYF.

This chain connects TRBV28 to TRBJ1-2; D gene ambiguous. Deletions cut 6 bases from V and 4 bases from J, with 12 bases between. Germline V gives CDR1 MDHEN, CDR2 SYDVKM. The CDR3 spans 13 residues. The CDR3 bases are TGTGCCAGCAGCCGCCGATCGGTCTATGGCTACACCTTC. Translation gives CASSRRSVYGYTF.

This chain joins TRBV2 and TRBJ1-4; 8 bases line up with TRBD1. Germline V gene lookup returns CDR1 SNHLY and CDR2 FYNNEI. There are 15 residues in the CDR3. The V gene end was trimmed by 6 bases and the J gene end by 6 bases; junction bases not matched to a gene: 9. The DNA of the CDR3 is TGTGCCAGCAGAATCGGACAGGGAGGCGATGAAAAACTGTTTTTT. Translating it yields CASRIGQGGDEKLFF.

The V and J genes are TRBV28 and TRBJ2-7; D possibly corresponds to TRBD1 (6 bases). V dropped 2 bases and J dropped 9 bases, with 8 bases sitting between them. The CDR3 length is 11 residues. Germline V gene lookup returns CDR1 MDHEN and CDR2 SYDVKM. CDR3 amino acids: CASSLGGRQYF. DNA for the CDR3: TGTGCCAGCAGTTTAGGGGGCAGGCAGTACTTC.

V and J are TRBV9 and TRBJ2-1; D unresolved. CDR1 is SGDLS, CDR2 YYNGEE, per germline. Trimming left V 0 bases short and J 1 base short, with 17 bases between. The CDR3 runs 18 residues. CDR3: CASSVGLVREWSYNEQFF. The CDR3 region has the DNA TGTGCCAGCAGCGTAGGACTCGTAAGGGAATGGTCCTACAATGAGCAGTTCTTC.

This chain connects TRBV7-2 to TRBJ2-2; no clear D gene. In germline, CDR1 is SGHTA, CDR2 FQGNSA. CDR3 length: 13 amino acids. The germline V and J ends were trimmed by 5 bases and 0 bases, with 4 bases remaining between them. DNA for the CDR3: TGTGCCAGCAGCGATACGAACACCGGGGAGCTGTTTTTT. Its protein is CASSDTNTGELFF.